This TCR beta chain was recorded in a study of technical replicates of blood from several donors. Using immunoSEQ multiplex PCR, the repertoire was profiled, and TCRdb retains in-frame clones only, with some absent. The sample carries about 91,000 clones, less than 95% recorded once. The sequence was collected from a human donor in good health. The sample was T cells isolated from PBMCs.

The CDR3 nucleotides read TGTGCCAGCAGCTTGTGGCCCCTAGATACGCAGTATTTT. Protein: CASSLWPLDTQYF. The V and J genes are TRBV5-4 and TRBJ2-3; D is uncertain. Per the germline V gene, CDR1 is SGHNT and CDR2 is YYREEE (reference sequence). There are 13 residues in the CDR3. Trimming removed 1 base from V and 5 bases from J, with 8 bases in between.